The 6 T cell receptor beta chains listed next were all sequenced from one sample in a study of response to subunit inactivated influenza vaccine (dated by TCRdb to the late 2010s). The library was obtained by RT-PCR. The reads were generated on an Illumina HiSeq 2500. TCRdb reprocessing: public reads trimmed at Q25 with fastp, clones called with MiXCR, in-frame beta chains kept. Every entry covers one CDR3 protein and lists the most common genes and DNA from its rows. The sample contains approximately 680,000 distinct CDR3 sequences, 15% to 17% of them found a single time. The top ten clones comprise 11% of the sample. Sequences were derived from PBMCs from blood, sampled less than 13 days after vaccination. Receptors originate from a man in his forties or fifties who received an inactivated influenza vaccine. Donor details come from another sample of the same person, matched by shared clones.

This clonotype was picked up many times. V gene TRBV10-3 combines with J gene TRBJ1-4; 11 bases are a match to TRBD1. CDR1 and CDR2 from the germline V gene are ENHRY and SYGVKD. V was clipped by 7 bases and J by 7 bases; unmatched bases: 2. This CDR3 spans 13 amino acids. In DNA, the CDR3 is TGTGCCATCAAAGGACAGGGGGCTGAAAAACTGTTTTTT. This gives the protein CAIKGQGAEKLFF.

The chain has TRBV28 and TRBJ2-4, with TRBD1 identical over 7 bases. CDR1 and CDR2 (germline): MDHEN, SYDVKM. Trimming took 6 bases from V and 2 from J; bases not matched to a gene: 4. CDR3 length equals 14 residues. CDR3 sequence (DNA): TGTGCCAGCAGAAGACAGGGTACCAAAAACATTCAGTACTTC. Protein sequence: CASRRQGTKNIQYF.

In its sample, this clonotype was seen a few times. The CDR3 coding sequence is TGTGCCACCAGTGACATACCGACAGGGGCACTGACTGATGAGCAGTTCTTC. This gives the protein CATSDIPTGALTDEQFF. This chain joins TRBV24-1 and TRBJ2-1, with TRBD1 matching 8 bases. V lost 4 bases, J lost 8 bases, and 15 bases stayed unmatched. The CDR3 covers 17 residues. Germline CDR1 and CDR2: KGHDR and SFDVKD.

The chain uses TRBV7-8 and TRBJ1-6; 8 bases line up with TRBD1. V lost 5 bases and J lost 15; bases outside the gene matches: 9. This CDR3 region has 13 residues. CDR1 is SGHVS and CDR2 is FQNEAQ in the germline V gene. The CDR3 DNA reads TGTGCCAGCAGCCCTATAAACAGGGGGGTCCTCCACTTT. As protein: CASSPINRGVLHF. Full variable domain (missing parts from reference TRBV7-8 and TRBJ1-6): GAGVSQSPRYKVAKRGQDVALRCDPISGHVSLFWYQQALGQGPEFLTYFQNEAQLDKSGLPSDRFFAERPEGSVSTLKIQRTQQEDSAVYLCASSPINRGVLHFGNGTRLTVT.

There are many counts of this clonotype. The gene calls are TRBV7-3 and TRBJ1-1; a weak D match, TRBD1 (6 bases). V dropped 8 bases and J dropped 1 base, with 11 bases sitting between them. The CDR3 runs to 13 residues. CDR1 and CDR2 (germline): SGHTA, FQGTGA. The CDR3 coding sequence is TGTGCCAGCGGGCAGGGGCAGAACACTGAAGCTTTCTTT. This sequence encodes CASGQGQNTEAFF.

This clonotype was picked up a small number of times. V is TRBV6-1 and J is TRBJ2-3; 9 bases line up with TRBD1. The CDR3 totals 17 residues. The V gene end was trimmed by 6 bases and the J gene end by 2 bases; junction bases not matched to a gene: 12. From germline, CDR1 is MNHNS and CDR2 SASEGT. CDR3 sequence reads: CASSRAGQGIYTDTQYF. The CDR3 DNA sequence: TGTGCCAGCAGCCGCGCGGGACAGGGTATCTACACAGATACGCAGTATTTT.